The 19 T cell receptor beta chains below all came from one sample that was sequenced in a study of cytomegalovirus exposure and HLA in healthy donors. The PCR contained 60 Vbeta and 13 Jbeta primers. Here immunoSEQ multiplex PCR was the method, and the copy in TCRdb shows in-frame clones only, minus some. The data contain approximately 150,000 clones, about 80% of them singletons. The specimen was PBMCs. These receptors originate from a man aged 40-50 years in good health and CMV-seronegative.

The chain joins TRBV11-3 to TRBJ2-1; 8 bases are a match to TRBD2. The CDR3 runs to 15 residues. Germline CDR1 and CDR2: SGHNT and YENEEA. J gave up 6 bases and V 9 bases, and 13 bases lay outside the gene matches. This CDR3 reads CASSSAGGRGNEQFF. In nucleotides, the CDR3 is TGTGCCAGTTCCTCGGCGGGAGGCCGGGGCAATGAGCAGTTCTTC.

This clone was recorded a few times. V usage is TRBV15 and J usage is TRBJ2-6, with TRBD1 matching over 7 bases. CDR3 length: 15 residues. V shed 4 bases, J shed 2 bases, and the junction held 2 bases outside the gene matches. CDR1 is LNHNV, CDR2 YYDKDF, per germline (reference sequence). CDR3 amino acids: CATSKDRAGANVLTF. The CDR3 nucleotides read TGTGCCACCAGCAAAGACAGGGCTGGGGCCAACGTCCTGACTTTC.

This clone was counted a few times. V is TRBV19 and J is TRBJ1-2; no reliable D call. Germline CDR1 is LNHDA and CDR2 is SQIVND (reference sequence). This CDR3 spans 18 amino acids. Trimming pared 7 bases from V and 4 bases from J, leaving 28 bases between. The CDR3 spells CASIGYSLANPGIYGYTF. CDR3 nucleotides: TGTGCCAGTATTGGATACAGCTTGGCCAACCCCGGAATCTATGGCTACACCTTC. The entire variable domain, with the rest obtained from reference TRBV19 and TRBJ1-2, is as follows: DGGITQSPKYLFRKEGQNVTLSCEQNLNHDAMYWYRQDPGQGLRLIYYSQIVNDFQKGDIAEGYSVSREKKESFPLTVTSAQKNPTAFYLCASIGYSLANPGIYGYTFGSGTRLTVV.

The chain has TRBV6-1 and TRBJ2-4, with no clear D. CDR1 and CDR2 from the germline V gene are MNHNS and SASEGT. V was cut by 0 bases and J by 0 bases, with 15 bases left in between. CDR3 length equals 18 residues. In nucleotides, the CDR3 is TGTGCCAGCAGTGAAGCCTGGAGTCTTATAGTAGCCAAAAACATTCAGTACTTC. Encoded protein: CASSEAWSLIVAKNIQYF.

The gene calls are TRBV7-2 and TRBJ1-2; 7 bases are shared with TRBD1. CDR1 SGHTA and CDR2 FQGNSA come from the germline V gene. The CDR3 loop spans 13 amino acids. Trimming took 1 base from V and 8 from J; bases not matched to a gene: 4. Here the CDR3 reads CASSLEGAHGYTF. The CDR3 DNA reads as TGTGCCAGCAGCTTAGAGGGGGCGCACGGCTACACCTTC.

This clone was picked up one time. The rearrangement uses TRBV28 and TRBJ2-7; 10 bases are shared with TRBD2. This CDR3 is built from 15 residues. Germline V gene sequence: CDR1 MDHEN, CDR2 SYDVKM. The ends lost 2 bases at V and 3 bases at J; junction bases unmatched: 4. The chain's CDR3 is CASSLSLAGGYEQYF. The CDR3 DNA reads as TGTGCCAGCAGTTTAAGTTTAGCGGGGGGCTACGAGCAGTACTTC.

This sequence joins TRBV10-3 and TRBJ2-1; unclear D gene. The germline V gene has CDR1 ENHRY and CDR2 SYGVKD. Trimming removed 5 bases from V and 0 bases from J, with 14 bases in between. CDR3 length: 16 residues. CDR3 residues: CAISTRRLSSYNEQFF. The CDR3 nucleotides read TGTGCCATCAGTACCAGGCGCCTAAGCTCCTACAATGAGCAGTTCTTC.

This chain connects TRBV11-2 to TRBJ2-3, with D possibly being TRBD2 (6 bases). Germline-derived CDR1 and CDR2 are SGHAT and FQNNGV. CDR3 length: 14 amino acids. V lost 4 bases to trimming and J lost 5 bases, with 13 bases between them. The CDR3 reads CASSSWRAGDTQYF. The DNA for the CDR3 is TGTGCCAGCAGCTCCTGGAGGGCGGGAGATACGCAGTATTTT.

The rearrangement joins TRBV30 to TRBJ2-1, with 8 bases fitting TRBD2. This CDR3 is built from 16 residues. The V segment lost 0 bases and the J segment 1 base; nucleotides outside the gene matches: 5. Germline V lookup: CDR1 GTSNPN, CDR2 SVGIG (reference sequence). CDR3 nucleotides: TGTGCCTGGAGTGTACGGGCGGGAGGTTCCTACAATGAGCAGTTCTTC. Its translation: CAWSVRAGGSYNEQFF.

The V call is TRBV5-1, the J call TRBJ2-1, with 10 positions matching TRBD2. The CDR3 runs to 18 residues. Germline CDR1 and CDR2: SGHRS and YFSETQ. J lost 3 bases, V lost 3 bases, and 12 bases had no gene match. The CDR3 nucleotides are TGCGCCAGCAGCTCAATAAAGCAGGGACTAGCGATCTACAATGAGCAGTTCTTC. Residues: CASSSIKQGLAIYNEQFF.

The V and J genes are TRBV5-1 and TRBJ2-3; D possibly corresponds to TRBD2 (6 bases). Germline lookup yields CDR1 SGHRS and CDR2 YFSETQ. CDR3 length: 15 amino acids. The V end was cut by 1 base, the J end by 3 bases, with 12 bases between. The CDR3 protein is CASSLQEGGTDTQYF. In DNA form, the CDR3 reads TGCGCCAGCAGCTTGCAGGAGGGTGGAACAGATACGCAGTATTTT.

The chain carries TRBV6-6 and TRBJ1-1; D is undetermined. Trimming left V 1 base short and J 10 bases short, with 13 bases between. The CDR3 contains 13 residues. Germline loops: CDR1 MNHNY, CDR2 SVGAGI (reference sequence). The CDR3 DNA reads as TGTGCCAGCAGTTACTTGGGTCGAGGCGGAGCTTTCTTT. This translates into CASSYLGRGGAFF.

This chain connects TRBV5-1 to TRBJ1-3; TRBD1 matches 8 bases. The length of the CDR3 is 15 residues. Unmatched junction bases numbered 5, after V lost 6 bases and J lost 0 bases. Germline lookup yields CDR1 SGHRS and CDR2 YFSETQ. The CDR3 DNA is TGCGCCAGCACCCTACAGGGGGACTCTGGAAACACCATATATTTT. Amino acids: CASTLQGDSGNTIYF. Together with reference TRBV5-1 and TRBJ1-3, the CDR3 gives the full variable domain: KAGVTQTPRYLIKTRGQQVTLSCSPISGHRSVSWYQQTPGQGLQFLFEYFSETQRNKGNFPGRFSGRQFSNSRSEMNVSTLELGDSALYLCASTLQGDSGNTIYFGEGSWLTVV.

This chain connects TRBV9 to TRBJ2-2; D gene unclear. This CDR3 is 12 amino acids long. Germline-derived CDR1 and CDR2 are SGDLS and YYNGEE. V was shortened by 3 bases and J by 10 bases, with 10 bases between the two germline ends. DNA of the CDR3: TGTGCCAGCAGCGAGCCGTCCGAGGAGCTGTTTTTT. This encodes CASSEPSEELFF.

V and J are TRBV4-2 and TRBJ2-2, with 14 nucleotides matching TRBD2. J lost 4 bases, V lost 4 bases, and 8 bases had no gene match. The length of the CDR3 is 18 residues. Per the germline V gene, CDR1 is LGHNA and CDR2 is YNFKEQ. CDR3 protein: CASSRVAGTSGSTGELFF. The CDR3, as DNA: TGTGCCAGCAGCCGAGTCGCCGGGACTAGCGGGAGCACCGGGGAGCTGTTTTTT.

This rearrangement joins TRBV7-2 to TRBJ1-4; 7 bases match TRBD1. Germline CDR1 and CDR2: SGHTA and FQGNSA. Losses at the gene ends were 4 bases for V and 8 bases for J; bases not matched to a gene: 7. The CDR3 runs 14 residues. CDR3 coding DNA: TGTGCCAGCAGCTCAGGGGGGCGTATCGAAAAACTGTTTTTT. This gives the protein CASSSGGRIEKLFF.

The CDR3 DNA follows: TGTGCCAGCAGGGGGCGTGGCGGACAGGGAGCCTACAATGAGCAGTTCTTC. Translating it yields CASRGRGGQGAYNEQFF. The J gene is TRBJ2-1, the V gene TRBV5-4, with TRBD1 matching 8 bases. CDR3 size: 17 residues. In germline, CDR1 is SGHNT, CDR2 YYREEE (reference sequence). V lost 5 bases and J lost 2; bases outside the gene matches: 12.

The chain combines TRBV2 with TRBJ1-6; 7 bases are shared with TRBD1. The V segment lost 6 bases and the J segment 2 bases; nucleotides outside the gene matches: 13. This CDR3 comprises 18 residues. Germline CDR1 and CDR2: SNHLY and FYNNEI. CDR3 nucleotide sequence: TGTGCCAGCAGAGTAGACAGGGACCCCAAGGCCTATAATTCACCCCTCCACTTT. Amino acids: CASRVDRDPKAYNSPLHF.

The genes are TRBV14 and TRBJ2-4, with D maybe TRBD1 (6 bases). The CDR3 spans 15 residues. Deletions cut 0 bases from V and 9 bases from J, with 15 bases between. Germline V lookup: CDR1 SGHDN, CDR2 FVKESK. The chain's CDR3 is CASSQDRGPLSIQYF. The CDR3 DNA reads TGTGCCAGCAGCCAAGACAGGGGCCCATTAAGCATTCAGTACTTC.